This record concerns one TCR beta chain sequence. Its antigen is still unknown. The record has no base qualities; no much larger clone is one base away. TCRbeta CDR3 regions were sequenced with the immunoSEQ Assay. After extraction, genomic DNA underwent amplification by bias-controlled multiplex PCR, followed by high-throughput sequencing. From the authors' description of their analysis: To quantify the absolute abundance of every unique TCRbeta CDR3 region, sequences were collapsed and filtered. T cell fraction was estimated by normalization of TCRbeta template counts to usable DNA, with usable DNA being measured through amplification of reference genes present in all nucleated cells. Repertoire TCRs were annotated as SARS-CoV-2-specific when V gene, CDR3 amino acid sequence and J gene were exactly matched to a known reactive TCR set. The reference SARS-CoV-2 TCR set was derived from MIRA and filtered for enrichment in COVID-19-positive ImmuneCODE repertoires, a step that removed public or cross-reactive TCRs. Using the MIRA antigens, annotated TCRs were further analysed by specific ORF or by position within an ORF. Depth was the summed frequency of annotated unique rearrangements, while breadth was defined as annotated unique rearrangements over total unique productive rearrangements. Group comparisons of TCR breadth used two-sided Wilcoxon rank-sum tests. The source is immuneACCESS, and TCRdb retained only in-frame sequences with V and J called. Part of the clones is not carried over; for the studies checked, unresolved V genes explain less than half of this, and the remainder is unexplained. V and J calls and clone size are as listed in that table; D and trimming were resolved from the DNA. For this sample there are about 400,000 clones; over 75% appear just once. Clones ranked in the top ten supply 3.6% of the sample.

This specimen belongs to a study of Ad26.COV2.S vaccination and SARS-CoV-2 variants (dated by TCRdb to the early 2020s). Some background on the complete study: Donors in the vaccine arm were drawn from COV1001, a phase I-IIa trial of Ad26.COV2.S in healthy adults that was multicentre, randomized, double-blind and placebo-controlled. Ad26.COV2.S was given intramuscularly at 5x10^10 or 1x10^11 viral particles, as a single shot or as two shots 56 days apart. TCRbeta repertoire sequencing was used to assess the specificity and breadth of SARS-CoV-2-reactive T cell receptors after Ad26.COV2.S vaccination. A total of 32 samples were included in the TCR-sequenced set, comprising around 19 Ad26.COV2.S vaccine recipients, 5 placebo recipients and 8 SARS-CoV-2 convalescent individuals. Trial participants were randomized into five groups of five, in which low-dose or high-dose Ad26.COV2.S was given once or twice, or placebo was given on both occasions. Investigators remained blinded to trial group allocation during experiments and outcome assessment.

The CDR1 and CDR2 encoded by the germline V gene are SGDLS and YYNGEE. Inclusive of the bounding cysteine and phenylalanine, the CDR3 is 15 residues long. Only the CDR3 DNA is retained, 45 bases long and in frame from the first base. The trim is 0 bases for V and 2 bases for J, with a gap of 8 bases between the germline ends. The treatment or condition label corresponds to: over 15 received Ad26.COV2.S at low or high dose, single or two shots; 5 received placebo; per-sample allocation not given. Repertoires of vaccine and placebo recipients were sequenced from samples collected on day 63 after the first injection. In Cohort 1b, 25 to 30 adults aged 18-55 years were enrolled at a single site in Boston, USA, between 29 July and 7 August 2020. Ad26.COV2.S was a replication-incompetent adenovirus type 26 vector expressing a prefusion-stabilized SARS-CoV-2 spike protein from the original Wuhan strain.

Points the paper makes about the study in general: Higher spike-specific TCR breadth was observed in Ad26.COV2.S recipients than in placebo recipients (P = 0.0014). The study lacked the statistical power to compare responses across vaccine doses or regimens. After vaccination, spike-specific CD8+ and CD4+ T cell responses were reported to show substantial breadth. Vaccine and placebo recipients had comparable non-spike TCR breadth, which fits with the vaccine containing only spike. According to the authors, total T cell responses may have been underestimated by the TCR breadth and depth analyses.

The chain employs TRBV9 and TRBJ2-2, with a weak D call of TRBD1 (6 bases match). The sample consisted of peripheral blood, taken in a trial of Ad26.COV2.S vaccine versus placebo. The sequence was obtained from a person between 18 and 65 years old who received the Ad26.COV2.S COVID-19 vaccine or a placebo. At the DNA level, the sequence is TGTGCCAGCAGCGTAGTCAGGGGAAACACCGGGGAGCTGTTTTTT. Its coded protein is CASSVVRGNTGELFF.